The entry below gives a single T cell receptor beta chain sequence along with its context. Its antigen is undetermined. This sample was taken from a study of identical twins. Each cDNA held unique molecular identifiers, and template switching gave it a universal primer site. MiXCR, applied by TCRdb to the 5' RACE reads, yields one record per CDR3 protein. The sample shows 1,800,000 or so distinct CDR3 sequences, about 31% of them seen only once. Germline loops: CDR1 ENHRY, CDR2 SYGVKD. The V end was cut by 2 bases, the J end by 7 bases, with 15 bases between. This CDR3 has 14 residues. Study results and limitations: Within beta out-of-frame sequences, the excess sharing observed between twins was weaker. Memory repertoires lacked the insertion deficit that abundant cord blood beta clonotypes showed.

Sequencing used cord blood. The origin of this receptor is a newborn girl in good health. The chain combines TRBV10-3 with TRBJ2-7; possibly TRBD1 or TRBD2 for D (5 bases each). This CDR3 reads CAISEPRFGGEQYF. The CDR3 nucleotides read TGTGCCATCAGTGAGCCGCGATTTGGGGGAGAGCAGTACTTC.